A selection of T cell receptor beta chains follows, all from one sample in a study of spatial heterogeneity in lung cancer. One entry per CDR3 protein, called by TCRdb with MiXCR from the 5' RACE reads. The sample records approximately 44,000 distinct CDR3 sequences, about an eighth being singletons. The input for sequencing was PBMCs, taken at surgery. These receptor sequences come from a male donor with early-stage non-small cell lung cancer. The CDR3 runs from the conserved cysteine through the conserved F or W. Each record gives: CDR3 DNA, CDR3 protein, clone size, J gene, D gene, V gene. The D gene is left open where the match is weak. The size field is filled for only some rows; it gives once, few, many or a size class.

TGCGCCAGCAGCCCCGACACTTTATCTGGAAACACCATATATTTT	CASSPDTLSGNTIYF	NA	TRBJ1-3	NA	TRBV5-1
TGTGCCAGCAGTCCGGACAGGGCGAACTATGGCTACACCTTC	CASSPDRANYGYTF	medium-sized	TRBJ1-2	TRBD1	TRBV28
TGCAGTGCTAGAGATCGTTCACCCCTCCACTTT	CSARDRSPLHF	few	TRBJ1-6	NA	TRBV20-1
TGTGCCAGCAGTGAACCGCGGAGGGGAAGGAAGACCCAGTACTTC	CASSEPRRGRKTQYF	many	TRBJ2-5	NA	TRBV6-1
TGCAGTGCTAGAGTCTCTATAGACAGACCCGGATACAATGAGCAGTTCTTC	CSARVSIDRPGYNEQFF	NA	TRBJ2-1	NA	TRBV20-1
TGCGCCAGCAGCCTGGGACAGGGGGCAACTAATGAAAAACTGTTTTTT	CASSLGQGATNEKLFF	many	TRBJ1-4	TRBD1	TRBV5-1
TGTGCCAGCAGTGCGGGCTATGGCTACACCTTC	CASSAGYGYTF	many	TRBJ1-2	NA	TRBV2
TGTGCCACCAGTCCCAGGGGGACAGGGAACACCGGGGAGCTGTTTTTT	CATSPRGTGNTGELFF	NA	TRBJ2-2	TRBD1	TRBV24-1
TGTGCCAGCAGCATAGGACTAGCGGGAGGGCCGATAACGGAGACCCAGTACTTC	CASSIGLAGGPITETQYF	few	TRBJ2-5	TRBD2	TRBV7-2
TGTGCCAGCAGCTTCGCCAGCAGATTAAACTATGGCTACACCTTC	CASSFASRLNYGYTF	few	TRBJ1-2	NA	TRBV5-5
TGTGCCAGCAGCTTATTCCCCGCTCCGGACGAGAATGAGCAGTTCTTC	CASSLFPAPDENEQFF	few	TRBJ2-1	NA	TRBV7-9
TGTGCCAGCTCACGGAGCTCTCAGGGAGCCGAGCAGTACTTC	CASSRSSQGAEQYF	NA	TRBJ2-7	NA	TRBV18
TGTGCCAGCAGCTTCGCCTATGGCTACACCTTC	CASSFAYGYTF	NA	TRBJ1-2	NA	TRBV5-6
TGTGCCAGCAGTTTTGGAGGCTCTGGGGCCAACGTCCTGACTTTC	CASSFGGSGANVLTF	many	TRBJ2-6	NA	TRBV12-3/TRBV12-4
TGTGCCAGCAGTTTCGGGAACCTGAACACTGAAGCTTTCTTT	CASSFGNLNTEAFF	NA	TRBJ1-1	NA	TRBV12-3/TRBV12-4
TGCAGTGCTGCAGACAGGGTCTCTGGAAACACCATATATTTT	CSAADRVSGNTIYF	NA	TRBJ1-3	TRBD1	TRBV20-1
TGTGCCAGCAGTTCCGGAGGGGAGAGAGGCACTGAAGCTTTCTTT	CASSSGGERGTEAFF	many	TRBJ1-1	NA	TRBV6-5
TGTGCCAGCAGCCCCCGGGCGGGAAGCTCCTACAATGAGCAGTTCTTC	CASSPRAGSSYNEQFF	many	TRBJ2-1	NA	TRBV7-9
TGCGCCAGCAGCCAAGATCTAGGGTCTAGTCTCGAGCAGTACTTC	CASSQDLGSSLEQYF	few	TRBJ2-7	NA	TRBV4-1
TGTGCCAGCAGCTTAGTCCGTGTCCCCGATGAGCAGTTCTTC	CASSLVRVPDEQFF	NA	TRBJ2-1	NA	TRBV7-6
TGTGCCAGCAGTGATTTATGGGGCTACGAGCAGTACTTC	CASSDLWGYEQYF	many	TRBJ2-7	NA	TRBV2
TGCGCCAGCAGCCCTGGGACTTACAATGAGCAGTTCTTC	CASSPGTYNEQFF	NA	TRBJ2-1	NA	TRBV5-1
TGTGCCAGCAGCCAAGTTCCTCTCGAAAAACTGTTTTTT	CASSQVPLEKLFF	many	TRBJ1-4	NA	TRBV4-2
TGCAGCGCTTTCTCTAGATTAGGTACAGATACGCAGTATTTT	CSAFSRLGTDTQYF	NA	TRBJ2-3	NA	TRBV29-1
TGTGCCAGCAGCTTAATCCTATTCGATGAGCAGTTCTTC	CASSLILFDEQFF	few	TRBJ2-1	NA	TRBV7-9
TGCAGCGTTAGAGGGGGCAGGGATGAAAAACTGTTTTTT	CSVRGGRDEKLFF	NA	TRBJ1-4	TRBD1	TRBV29-1
TGTGCCACCAGCAGAGATGACAGCCCTCCGGGGGCCAACGTCCTGACTTTC	CATSRDDSPPGANVLTF	many	TRBJ2-6	NA	TRBV15
TGTGCCAGCAGCCAAGACTCCAGCGTGGTCAATGAGCAGTTCTTC	CASSQDSSVVNEQFF	NA	TRBJ2-1	NA	TRBV4-2
TGTGCCACCAGCCCCAGAGTCTCAACTAATGAAAAACTGTTTTTT	CATSPRVSTNEKLFF	few	TRBJ1-4	NA	TRBV15
TGTGCCAGTAGTGCCCGCGATAGGGGTGACACAGATACGCAGTATTTT	CASSARDRGDTDTQYF	NA	TRBJ2-3	NA	TRBV19
TGTGCCAGCAGCCTTTCTGTGGGACATACCTACGAGCAGTACTTC	CASSLSVGHTYEQYF	many	TRBJ2-7	NA	TRBV28
TGTGCCAGCAGTATCGAGGCGGGCGGCTATGGCTACACCTTC	CASSIEAGGYGYTF	many	TRBJ1-2	NA	TRBV6-1
TGTGCCAGCGACAGGGGACTCTCTGGGGCCAACGTCCTGACTTTC	CASDRGLSGANVLTF	few	TRBJ2-6	TRBD1	TRBV2
TGCGCCAGCAGCCCGGGGACTAGCGGGGAAGAGACCCAGTACTTC	CASSPGTSGEETQYF	many	TRBJ2-5	TRBD2	TRBV5-1
TGCGCCAGCAGCCAAGGCACGACCAACGAGCAGTACTTC	CASSQGTTNEQYF	few	TRBJ2-7	NA	TRBV4-1
TGTGCCAGCAGCCGCGACAGGGACACCGGGGAGCTGTTTTTT	CASSRDRDTGELFF	NA	TRBJ2-2	TRBD1	TRBV13
TGTGCCATCAGTGGGCCCGATAATTCACCCCTCCACTTT	CAISGPDNSPLHF	NA	TRBJ1-6	NA	TRBV10-3
TGCGCCAGCAGCCAAAGGGCCGGAGCGGGAGTGGGGGAGCAGTACTTC	CASSQRAGAGVGEQYF	few	TRBJ2-7	TRBD2	TRBV4-1
TGTGCCAGCAGTCTCGCGGCTGCCGGCGGGGAGCTGTTTTTT	CASSLAAAGGELFF	NA	TRBJ2-2	NA	TRBV6-5
TGCGCCAGCAGCCAAGTCTGGGGGTTCTCCTACGAGCAGTACTTC	CASSQVWGFSYEQYF	many	TRBJ2-7	NA	TRBV4-3
TGTGCCAGCAGTCCGACCCAAGCCGGCGGTCTTAGAGAGTACTTC	CASSPTQAGGLREYF	NA	TRBJ2-7	NA	TRBV28
TGCGCCAGCAGCGGGGACATTCAAACCGAGCAGTACTTC	CASSGDIQTEQYF	many	TRBJ2-7	NA	TRBV5-1
TGCGCCAGCAGCTTACGGGACAATGCCTACGAGCAGTACTTC	CASSLRDNAYEQYF	few	TRBJ2-7	NA	TRBV5-1
TGTGCCAGCAGTGAACAGGTATCCGAAGCTTTCTTT	CASSEQVSEAFF	many	TRBJ1-1	NA	TRBV2
TGTGCCAGCAGGGATAATTCACCCCTCCACTTT	CASRDNSPLHF	NA	TRBJ1-6	NA	TRBV2
TGTGCCAGCAGCTCCCGCCCCCCTCCTGGGTATACGCAGTATTTT	CASSSRPPPGYTQYF	few	TRBJ2-3	NA	TRBV7-2
TGTGCCAGCAGTTGGCGGGGGGACACAGATACGCAGTATTTT	CASSWRGDTDTQYF	NA	TRBJ2-3	TRBD2	TRBV28
TGTGCCAGCAGCTCCAATCGGGGGCGGGGTGAGCAGTTCTTC	CASSSNRGRGEQFF	many	TRBJ2-1	NA	TRBV11-2
TGTGCCAGCAGCCCACACCGAGGGAACGAGCAGTACTTC	CASSPHRGNEQYF	many	TRBJ2-7	NA	TRBV4-2
TGCGCCAGCAGCCAAGACCACGGTTTGTTGAACACTGAAGCTTTCTTT	CASSQDHGLLNTEAFF	many	TRBJ1-1	NA	TRBV4-3
TGTGCCAGCTCACCACCGGTTAGAGCCAAAAACATTCAGTACTTC	CASSPPVRAKNIQYF	NA	TRBJ2-4	NA	TRBV18
TGTGCCAGCAGCTTGGGACAGACAGCCGCTAGCACAGATACGCAGTATTTT	CASSLGQTAASTDTQYF	many	TRBJ2-3	NA	TRBV5-5
TGTGCCAGCAGCTTGTCGGCAGGGAAGAAGACCCAGTACTTC	CASSLSAGKKTQYF	many	TRBJ2-5	NA	TRBV5-6
TGTGCCAGCAGCCAATCAAATCAGCCCCAGCATTTT	CASSQSNQPQHF	many	TRBJ1-5	NA	TRBV3-1